One sample yielded the 12 T cell receptor beta chains listed below, sequenced in a study of neurological immune-mediated disorders. TCRdb passed the 5' RACE reads through MiXCR, listing each CDR3 protein once. The table has 15,000 to 20,000 distinct CDR3 sequences, about 2.8% seen once; the top ten hold 5.5%. The specimen was PBMCs. All receptors come from a young woman with multiple sclerosis.

This clonotype was counted ten times or more. The chain couples TRBV7-6 to TRBJ2-1; D ambiguous. The V end lost 5 bases, the J end lost 4 bases, and 12 bases lay between the germline ends. The germline V gene encodes CDR1 SGHVS and CDR2 FNYEAQ. The CDR3 has 14 residues. The CDR3 nucleotides read TGTGCCAGCAGCACACCCGGACGTTACAATGAGCAGTTCTTC. It yields the protein CASSTPGRYNEQFF.

This clonotype occurred many times. V is TRBV15 and J is TRBJ2-2; tentative D call: TRBD1 (5 bases). Germline loops: CDR1 LNHNV, CDR2 YYDKDF (reference sequence). The CDR3 runs 15 residues. Deletions cut 0 bases from V and 8 bases from J, with 13 bases between. The CDR3 coding sequence is TGTGCCACCAGCAGAGATTTAGCCACAGGTGGGGAGCTGTTTTTT. This gives the protein CATSRDLATGGELFF.

This clonotype occurred many times. The CDR3 is CASSVQGNSPLHF. In DNA, the CDR3 is TGTGCCAGCAGCGTACAGGGAAATTCACCCCTCCACTTT. The chain carries TRBV7-3 and TRBJ1-6, with D perhaps matching TRBD1 (6 bases). In germline, CDR1 is SGHTA, CDR2 FQGTGA. This CDR3 spans 13 amino acids. Between the trimmed V and J ends, which lost 5 bases and 7 bases, there was a span of 9 bases.

By proportion, this clonotype is medium-sized (0.01 to 0.1%). CDR3 region: CASSLYSSTDTQYF. CDR3 in DNA: TGTGCCAGCAGCTTATACTCTAGCACAGATACGCAGTATTTT. The chain joins TRBV7-6 to TRBJ2-3, with D unclear. V was shortened by 2 bases and J by 0 bases, with 6 bases between the two germline ends. Germline lookup yields CDR1 SGHVS and CDR2 FNYEAQ. This CDR3 has 14 residues.

This clonotype is medium-sized (0.01 to 0.1%) by share. The chain carries TRBV6-5 and TRBJ2-5; D not certain. The germline V and J ends were trimmed by 0 bases and 0 bases, with 8 bases remaining between them. There are 15 residues in the CDR3. CDR1 is MNHEY, CDR2 SVGAGI, per germline. The CDR3 loop is CASSYSPLYQETQYF. The DNA for the CDR3 is TGTGCCAGCAGTTACTCTCCACTGTACCAAGAGACCCAGTACTTC.

This clonotype was seen repeatedly, ten times or more. V is TRBV6-6 and J is TRBJ2-1; 8 nucleotides agree with TRBD2. This CDR3 has 15 amino acids. Germline V gene sequence: CDR1 MNHNY, CDR2 SVGAGI (reference sequence). Trimming at V came to 6 bases and at J to 0 bases, leaving 4 bases not matched to a gene. In DNA, the CDR3 is TGTGCCAGCAGCCCAAGCGGGAGCTCCTACAATGAGCAGTTCTTC. Translation gives CASSPSGSSYNEQFF.

This clonotype came up many times. The chain has TRBV20-1 and TRBJ1-1; TRBD1 is a possible D gene (6 bases). This CDR3 is 14 amino acids long. Germline loops: CDR1 DFQATT, CDR2 SNEGSKA (reference sequence). V was pared by 4 bases and J by 2 bases, with 14 bases between. The CDR3 DNA is TGCAGTGCTATATTAGGACAGAGAAACACTGAAGCTTTCTTT. It yields the protein CSAILGQRNTEAFF.

The table lists this clonotype with many counts. The V call is TRBV12-3 or TRBV12-4, the J call TRBJ1-1, with TRBD1 matching 12 bases. The length of the CDR3 is 14 residues. The V and J ends lost 6 bases and 11 bases, in that order; junction bases with no gene match: 10. CDR3 sequence: CASRPPGTGGLAFF. In DNA, the CDR3 is TGTGCCAGCAGACCCCCCGGGACAGGGGGCCTCGCTTTCTTT.

This clonotype was seen many times. V is TRBV7-8 and J is TRBJ2-1; 12 bases line up with TRBD1. The CDR3 runs to 15 residues. The V gene end was trimmed by 4 bases and the J gene end by 9 bases; junction bases not matched to a gene: 7. Germline V gene data show CDR1 as SGHVS and CDR2 as FQNEAQ. Here the CDR3 DNA reads TGTGCCAGCAGCTACCCCGGGACAGGGGGCTTTGAGCAGTTCTTC. It yields the protein CASSYPGTGGFEQFF.

This clonotype was observed at least ten times. V and J are TRBV6-1 and TRBJ2-3; 8 nucleotides match TRBD1. Germline-derived CDR1 and CDR2 are MNHNS and SASEGT. J gave up 4 bases and V 6 bases, and 3 bases lay outside the gene matches. CDR3 length: 13 residues. Written as DNA, the CDR3 is TGTGCCAGCAGGGACAGGGCCCCAGATACGCAGTATTTT. Translated: CASRDRAPDTQYF.

This clonotype was observed at least ten times. The CDR3 coding sequence is TGTGCCAGCAGTCAAGAGACATATACAATGAACACTGAAGCTTTCTTT. Residues: CASSQETYTMNTEAFF. V is TRBV6-2 or TRBV6-3 and J is TRBJ1-1; D gene ambiguous. From germline, CDR1 is MNHEY and CDR2 SVGEGT. With 5 bases removed from V and 0 bases from J, the gap between germline ends came to 16 bases. CDR3 length: 16 amino acids.

This clonotype came up many times. The chain carries TRBV12-3 or TRBV12-4 and TRBJ1-2, with a tentative D call TRBD1 (5 bases). This CDR3 is 16 amino acids long. Trimming took off 0 bases at V and 5 bases at J, with 16 bases between the two ends. The CDR3 coding sequence is TGTGCCAGCAGTTTAGCTAGAGGGGCATATCGGTATGGCTACACCTTC. Amino acid sequence: CASSLARGAYRYGYTF.